The 6 T cell receptor beta chains below all came from one sample that was sequenced in a study of human CD8 memory T cell subsets (dated by TCRdb to about 2020). These reads were obtained on a NextSeq 550. A Human TCR Profiling Kit was used to prepare UMI-labeled 5' RACE TCRbeta libraries. The reads went through TCRdb reprocessing, and each CDR3 protein sequence gets one entry with no DNA. The table kept for this sample lists about 10,000 distinct CDR3 sequences. The ten largest account for roughly 9.8% of the sample. Material for sequencing was CD8+ stem-like memory T cells (TSCM and TCM) sorted from PBMCs. Interpreted using the paper, the cell subset or site label stands for: stem-like memory CD8 T cells (TSTEM), CCR7+ PD-1- TIGIT-. The receptors come from a human donor in good health.

The CDR3: CASSERAEQFF. The chain carries TRBV7-9 and TRBJ2-1; with no DNA, the TCRdb D assignment of TRBD2 cannot be verified. The CDR3 is 11 residues long. CDR1 and CDR2 from the germline V gene are SEHNR and FQNEAQ (reference sequence).

The CDR3 is CASSYSDNQPQHF. The rearrangement uses TRBV6-6 and TRBJ1-5. This CDR3 contains 13 residues. Germline assignment: CDR1 MNHNY and CDR2 SVGAGI (reference sequence).

In terms of frequency, this clonotype is medium-sized. V gene TRBV28 combines with J gene TRBJ1-5. CDR3 length: 13 amino acids. CDR1 is MDHEN and CDR2 is SYDVKM in the germline V gene. The CDR3: CASRVPYAQPQHF.

By frequency, this clonotype registers medium-sized. The chain carries TRBV29-1 and TRBJ1-2. This CDR3 spans 12 amino acids. In germline, CDR1 is SQVTM, CDR2 ANQGSEA. Here the CDR3 reads CSVVRVNYGYTF.

The V gene is TRBV29-1, the J gene TRBJ2-7; TCRdb lists TRBD2, though no DNA is available to test this call. CDR3 size: 15 residues. Germline V gene sequence: CDR1 SQVTM, CDR2 ANQGSEA. The CDR3 loop reads CSVDLLAGSSYEQYF.

This clonotype is called medium-sized based on its frequency. The genes are TRBV10-3 and TRBJ2-1. The CDR3 has 15 amino acids. Germline V CDR1 and CDR2: ENHRY, SYGVKD. The CDR3 protein is CAISEPGSSYNEQFF.